Listed below are T cell receptor beta chains from one sample, sequenced in a study of T cell repertoires in cytomegalovirus infection. TCRdb used MiXCR to reprocess the reads, holding one entry per CDR3 protein. The table includes 740,000 or so distinct CDR3 sequences, 35% to 40% detected once. Sequenced material: PBMCs. Every receptor here comes from a human donor in good health (CMV status not recorded). Some clones in this sample may be carry-over from other donors' samples. Both conserved end residues are part of each CDR3. Fields, in order: J gene, D gene, clone size, CDR3 length, V gene, CDR3 DNA, CDR3 protein. A D gene is named only where the DNA matches it firmly. Clone size is not always given. Where it is, it says once, few, many or a class for expanded clones.

TRBJ2-2 NA many 16 TRBV11-2 TGTGCCAGCAGCTTAGATCTTGGTGTGCTAACCGGGGAGCTGTTTTTT CASSLDLGVLTGELFF
TRBJ2-7 TRBD1 NA 13 TRBV29-1 TGCAGCGTTGGAGGCCAGGGGGCACACGAGCAGTACTTC CSVGGQGAHEQYF
TRBJ2-7 TRBD2 NA 18 TRBV11-3 TGTGCCAGCAGGCGCCACCGGGGGCCTAGCGGGGGAGACTACGAGCAGTACTTC CASRRHRGPSGGDYEQYF
TRBJ1-1 TRBD1 NA 14 TRBV12-3/TRBV12-4 TGTGCCAGCAGGGCCAGGACAGGGAACACTGAAGCTTTCTTT CASRARTGNTEAFF
TRBJ1-5 NA NA 15 TRBV29-1 TGCAGCGTTTCCGGCGGGGGGGGAAGCAATCAGCCCCAGCATTTT CSVSGGGGSNQPQHF
TRBJ2-5 NA NA 16 TRBV11-1 TGTGCCAGCAGCTTCGGCTTCGGAGGGACCCAAGAGACCCAGTACTTC CASSFGFGGTQETQYF
TRBJ2-3 TRBD2 few 17 TRBV28 TGTGCCAGCAGTTTGGGAGGACTAGTCGGGTTCACAGATACGCAGTATTTT CASSLGGLVGFTDTQYF
TRBJ1-1 NA many 14 TRBV7-8 TGTGCCAGCAGCTTTTGGACTCTGAACACTGAAGCTTTCTTT CASSFWTLNTEAFF
TRBJ2-1 NA many 15 TRBV6-5 TGTGCCAGCAGTTACGAACAGAGGTCCTACAATGAGCAGTTCTTC CASSYEQRSYNEQFF
TRBJ1-6 NA few 14 TRBV28 TGTGCCAGCAGCCCGACGGATTATAATTCACCCCTCCACTTT CASSPTDYNSPLHF
TRBJ1-6 TRBD1 few 19 TRBV11-2 TGTGCCAGCAGCCCTAGAGGGAGCGGACAGGGCGGGAGGAATTCACCCCTCCACTTT CASSPRGSGQGGRNSPLHF
TRBJ2-7 NA NA 14 TRBV7-9 TGTGCCAGCAGCTTATCAGGATTTCTTACCGGGCAGTACTTC CASSLSGFLTGQYF
TRBJ1-5 NA NA 13 TRBV12-3/TRBV12-4 TGTGCCAGCCAAGAAACGAGGGCTCAGCCCCAGCATTTT CASQETRAQPQHF
TRBJ1-1 NA NA 13 TRBV20-1 TGCAGTGCTGAGATGACAGGACTCACTGAAGCTTTCTTT CSAEMTGLTEAFF
TRBJ2-7 TRBD2 few 13 TRBV12-3/TRBV12-4 TGTGCCAGCAGGACAGCGGGAGGGCGCGAGCAGTACTTC CASRTAGGREQYF
TRBJ2-1 NA few 15 TRBV5-1 TGCGCCAGCAGCCCTCGGGTGGGGACGGTGAATGAGCAGTTCTTC CASSPRVGTVNEQFF
TRBJ1-1 TRBD1 NA 14 TRBV5-6 TGTGCCAGCAGCAGACGACAGGGTACTTGGACGGCTTTCTTT CASSRRQGTWTAFF
TRBJ1-1 NA few 14 TRBV7-9 TGTGCCAGCAGCTTTGATCAGGGTGACACTGAAGCTTTCTTT CASSFDQGDTEAFF
TRBJ2-2 TRBD1 once 15 TRBV23-1 TGCGCTATCCTCGAGGGGGCCACGAACACCGGGGAGCTGTTTTTT CAILEGATNTGELFF
TRBJ2-6 NA NA 23 TRBV19 TGTGCCAGTAGTACCTACCTCTTCGGCTTCCGGGAGACACTATCCTCTGGGGCCAACGTCCTGACTTTC CASSTYLFGFRETLSSGANVLTF
TRBJ2-1 TRBD2 few 15 TRBV20-1 TGCAGTGCTAGAGCCGGGACTAGCGGGAGCAATGAGCAGTTCTTC CSARAGTSGSNEQFF
TRBJ2-7 TRBD1 NA 15 TRBV10-3 TGTGCCATCAGTGTACCGGGGACAGGGGCCCACGAGCAGTACTTC CAISVPGTGAHEQYF
TRBJ2-3 TRBD2 few 17 TRBV5-4 TGTGCCAGCAGCTTGACTAGCGGGAGGCGGGGCACAGATACGCAGTATTTT CASSLTSGRRGTDTQYF
TRBJ2-5 TRBD2 few 14 TRBV7-9 TGTGCCAGCAGCCGTCCACTAGCGGGAGAGACCCAGTACTTC CASSRPLAGETQYF
TRBJ2-5 NA few 16 TRBV12-3/TRBV12-4 TGTGCCAGCAGTTTACCGACGATGGGGGTCCAAGAGACCCAGTACTTC CASSLPTMGVQETQYF
TRBJ1-5 TRBD1 NA 17 TRBV12-3/TRBV12-4 TGTGCCAGCAGTAACCCCGGGACAGGGGGTATCAATCAGCCCCAGCATTTT CASSNPGTGGINQPQHF
TRBJ1-1 TRBD1 NA 16 TRBV7-6 TGTGCCAGCAGCTTAGGGGACAGGGGCCTGAACACTGAAGCTTTCTTT CASSLGDRGLNTEAFF
TRBJ1-4 NA NA 14 TRBV2 TGTGCCAGCAGTGATTCCGAGACTAATGAAAAACTGTTTTTT CASSDSETNEKLFF
TRBJ1-5 TRBD1 NA 15 TRBV19 TGTGCCAGTAGCCCTTCAGGGGGCGAGCCCCAGCCCCAGCATTTT CASSPSGGEPQPQHF